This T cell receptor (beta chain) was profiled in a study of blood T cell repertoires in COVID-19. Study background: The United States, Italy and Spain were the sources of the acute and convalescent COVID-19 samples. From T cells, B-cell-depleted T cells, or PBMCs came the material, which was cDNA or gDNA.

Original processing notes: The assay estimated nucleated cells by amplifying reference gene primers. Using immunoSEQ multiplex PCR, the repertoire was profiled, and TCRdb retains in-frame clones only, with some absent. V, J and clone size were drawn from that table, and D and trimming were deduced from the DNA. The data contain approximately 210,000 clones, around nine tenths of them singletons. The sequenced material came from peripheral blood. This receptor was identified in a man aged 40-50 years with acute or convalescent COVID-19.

CDR3 sequence reads: CASRPLAGVHEQYF. The DNA of the CDR3 is TGTGCCAGCAGGCCCCTAGCGGGAGTTCACGAGCAGTACTTC. The rearrangement links TRBV27 to TRBJ2-7; TRBD2 aligns across 10 bases. Per germline, CDR1 MNHEY and CDR2 SMNVEV (reference sequence). The CDR3 spans 14 residues. The junction had 7 bases not matched to a gene; V was cut back by 6 bases and J by 5 bases.